This record looks at one TCR beta chain sequence and its context. The antigen remains undetermined. Trimming removed 6 bases from V and 5 bases from J, with 13 bases in between. Germline CDR1 is MNHEY and CDR2 is SVGAGI. CDR3 length: 13 residues. The data originate from a study of cytomegalovirus exposure and HLA in healthy donors. Study-level findings and limits: It was around 160 TCR beta chains that were listed as cytomegalovirus-associated. TCR sequences were mostly rare, though some public TCRs occurred in many donors.

Assay: immunoSEQ multiplex PCR; the TCRdb copy retains only in-frame clones and omits some. The sample lists approximately 150,000 clones, about 88% occurring once. The receptor's source is a man aged 18 to 29 in good health and CMV-seropositive. J is TRBJ1-1 and V is TRBV6-5; a weak D match, TRBD1 (6 bases). Sequenced: PBMCs. CDR3: CASRQGLDTEAFF. DNA for the CDR3: TGTGCCAGCAGACAGGGCCTGGATACTGAAGCTTTCTTT.